These 10 T cell receptor beta chains were all obtained from the same sample, sequenced in a study of radiotherapy plus CTLA-4 blockade in lung cancer (dated by TCRdb to 2017 to 2018). To prepare the library, the immunoSEQ multiplex PCR assay was applied. In TCRdb, the immuneACCESS table is reduced to in-frame sequences with V and J assigned. These tables do not hold every clone; where another copy was compared, an unresolved V gene accounts for under half, and the others remain unexplained. In this sample the table shows some 110,000 clones, 81% of which occur a single time. About 3.5% of the sample goes to the ten largest clones. Sequencing used peripheral blood, obtained from a patient treated with radiotherapy plus ipilimumab. The receptors stem from a human donor with non-small cell lung cancer that progressed on radiotherapy plus ipilimumab. Some clones in this sample may be carry-over from other donors' samples.

About this clone: Within the sample, other DNA sequences also encode this same CDR3. The chain combines TRBV28 with TRBJ1-2; the D is unclear. The CDR3 is 13 amino acids. Trimming shortened V by 3 bases and J by 2 bases, and 7 bases separated the two germline ends. Germline-derived CDR1 and CDR2 are MDHEN and SYDVKM. The CDR3 nucleotides read TGTGCCAGCAGTTTCGCACAGAACTATGGCTACACCTTC. Translating gives CASSFAQNYGYTF.

This chain connects TRBV30 to TRBJ1-6, with no clear D. Trimming took 1 base from V and 7 from J, leaving 5 bases between them. Germline loops: CDR1 GTSNPN, CDR2 SVGIG (reference sequence). CDR3 size: 12 residues. CDR3 loop: CAWSELNSPLHF. In DNA, the CDR3 is TGTGCCTGGAGTGAATTGAATTCACCCCTCCACTTT.

This clone was seen more than once but under ten times. V and J are TRBV6-5 and TRBJ2-3, with 9 bases lining up with TRBD2. Germline loops: CDR1 MNHEY, CDR2 SVGAGI. The CDR3 loop spans 15 amino acids. V lost 6 bases to trimming and J lost 4 bases; unmatched junction nucleotides: 8. The CDR3, as DNA: TGTGCCAGCAGACTCGGACTAGCGTCCGCAGATACGCAGTATTTT. Translating gives CASRLGLASADTQYF.

The chain uses TRBV7-8 and TRBJ2-5; D remains unclear. Germline V CDR1 and CDR2: SGHVS, FQNEAQ. There are 13 residues in the CDR3. Trimming took off 1 base at V and 2 bases at J, with 5 bases between the two ends. This CDR3 is CASSLDSQETQYF. DNA of the CDR3: TGTGCCAGCAGCTTAGATAGTCAAGAGACCCAGTACTTC.

CDR3 amino acids: CASSYTQGREQYF. CDR3 DNA sequence: TGTGCCAGCAGTTACACCCAGGGACGCGAGCAGTACTTC. The rearrangement links TRBV6-5 to TRBJ2-7; perhaps D is TRBD1 or TRBD2 (5 bases each). Germline V gene sequence: CDR1 MNHEY, CDR2 SVGAGI. CDR3 length: 13 residues. V was pared by 2 bases and J by 6 bases, with 11 bases between.

This clone has a single count. The chain employs TRBV18 and TRBJ2-2; TRBD1 or TRBD2 may be the D gene (5 bases each). V was shortened by 3 bases and J by 5 bases, with 19 bases between the two germline ends. The CDR3 totals 17 residues. Germline loops: CDR1 KGHSH, CDR2 LQKENI. The CDR3 sequence is CASSPYRDGAQTGELFF. CDR3 in DNA: TGTGCCAGCTCACCTTACCGCGACGGGGCCCAAACCGGGGAGCTGTTTTTT.

The rearrangement joins TRBV15 to TRBJ1-5; perhaps TRBD1 as D (5 bases). The CDR3 has 15 amino acids. V lost 3 bases to trimming and J lost 0 bases, with 9 bases between them. Looked up from germline, CDR1 is LNHNV and CDR2 is YYDKDF (reference sequence). CDR3 residues: CATSRGGHSNQPQHF. The CDR3 DNA sequence: TGTGCCACCAGCAGGGGTGGACATAGCAATCAGCCCCAGCATTTT.

The chain recombines TRBV4-1 with TRBJ2-3; D uncertain. The germline V and J ends were trimmed by 0 bases and 6 bases, with 22 bases remaining between them. Looked up from germline, CDR1 is MGHRA and CDR2 is YSYEKL. There are 18 residues in the CDR3. The CDR3 here is CASSQEVPDSGLTDTQYF. CDR3 DNA sequence: TGCGCCAGCAGCCAAGAGGTCCCAGATTCAGGCTTAACGGATACGCAGTATTTT.

In its sample, this clone was seen once. This chain uses TRBV14 with TRBJ2-7; 7 nucleotides align to TRBD1. Looked up from germline, CDR1 is SGHDN and CDR2 is FVKESK. The CDR3 length is 14 residues. V lost 4 bases to trimming and J lost 3 bases; unmatched junction nucleotides: 6. The CDR3 reads CASSPHRGSYEQYF. The DNA of the CDR3 is TGTGCCAGCAGCCCCCACAGGGGAAGCTACGAGCAGTACTTC.

This chain joins TRBV15 and TRBJ1-3; D is unclear. Trimming took off 1 base at V and 8 bases at J, with 12 bases between the two ends. The CDR3 runs 14 residues. CDR1 LNHNV and CDR2 YYDKDF come from the germline V gene (reference sequence). In DNA form, the CDR3 reads TGTGCCACCAGCAGAGGCTCAGGAGGGCACACCATATATTTT. It specifies CATSRGSGGHTIYF. Full variable domain (outside the CDR3, taken from reference TRBV15 and TRBJ1-3): DAMVIQNPRYQVTQFGKPVTLSCSQTLNHNVMYWYQQKSSQAPKLLFHYYDKDFNNEADTPDNFQSRRPNTSFCFLDIRSPGLGDTAMYLCATSRGSGGHTIYFGEGSWLTVV.